The rows below give T cell receptor beta chains drawn from one sample of a study of blood T cell repertoires in COVID-19. The table came from immunoSEQ multiplex PCR; TCRdb's copy has only in-frame clones and leaves some out. In the table there are about 280,000 clones, about 85% of which are singletons. The specimen was peripheral blood. Source of these receptors: a human donor in a cohort sampled during active COVID-19. Each CDR3 is given with its conserved first and last residue. The D gene is left open where the match is weak. The size entry is marked missing in some rows and otherwise reads once, few, many or a size class.

J gene | D gene | V gene | clone size | CDR3 DNA | CDR3 protein
TRBJ1-1 | TRBD1 | TRBV12-3/TRBV12-4 | NA | TGTGCCAGCAGCCAGGGGGCGAACACTGAAGCTTTCTTT | CASSQGANTEAFF
TRBJ1-1 | NA | TRBV19 | NA | TGTGCCAGTAGCATACAACTAATGAACACTGAAGCTTTCTTT | CASSIQLMNTEAFF
TRBJ1-5 | NA | TRBV6-5 | NA | TGTGCCAGCAGTTACGGGCCAGGCAATCAGCCCCAGCATTTT | CASSYGPGNQPQHF
TRBJ2-1 | TRBD2 | TRBV7-9 | NA | TGTGCCAGCAGCTTAGGGTCTAGCGGGAGCTACAATGAGCAGTTCTTC | CASSLGSSGSYNEQFF
TRBJ2-5 | TRBD1 | TRBV18 | NA | TGTGCCAGCTCACCTTTTGCTGGGACAGTCCTCTCCGGGGAGACCCAGTACTTC | CASSPFAGTVLSGETQYF
TRBJ2-1 | TRBD2 | TRBV6-2/TRBV6-3 | medium-sized | TGTGCCAGCAGTCTGGGGACTAGCGGGCCCCTCTTC | CASSLGTSGPLF
TRBJ2-7 | NA | TRBV6-1 | NA | TGTGCCAGCAGTGAAGGCGGGGGCATAGCCCTATTCTACGAGCAGTACTTC | CASSEGGGIALFYEQYF
TRBJ2-1 | TRBD1 | TRBV19 | once | TGTGCCAGTAGTATAAGGGGACAGACCTACAATGAGCAGTTCTTC | CASSIRGQTYNEQFF
TRBJ2-1 | TRBD1 | TRBV18 | NA | TGTGCCAGCTCATCGGCCGGGACAGGTAACAATGAGCAGTTCTTC | CASSSAGTGNNEQFF
TRBJ1-3 | NA | TRBV7-6 | NA | TGTGCCAGCAGCTTAGACAGGGCGAGCTCTGGAAACACCATATATTTT | CASSLDRASSGNTIYF
TRBJ1-2 | NA | TRBV6-5 | NA | TGTGCCAGCAGTCAAACTCCTAGAGGCTACACCTTC | CASSQTPRGYTF
TRBJ2-7 | NA | TRBV6-5 | NA | TGTGCCAGCAGTCAGGGAGGAAGCTACGAGCAGTACTTC | CASSQGGSYEQYF
TRBJ2-7 | NA | TRBV24-1 | NA | TGTGCCACCAGTGATTCCCGGACAGCTACCTACGAGCAGTACTTC | CATSDSRTATYEQYF
TRBJ1-1 | NA | TRBV30 | NA | TGTGCCTGGAGACAACCGAACACTGAAGCTTTCTTT | CAWRQPNTEAFF
TRBJ2-1 | NA | TRBV14 | NA | TGTGCCAGCAGCCAGGGCCTGAGCTCCTACAATGAGCAGTTCTTC | CASSQGLSSYNEQFF
TRBJ2-1 | NA | TRBV5-1 | NA | TGCGCCAGCAGAGGACGGAGGGCCGACTACAATGAGCAGTTCTTC | CASRGRRADYNEQFF
TRBJ1-6 | TRBD1 | TRBV5-1 | NA | TGCGCCAGCAGCTTGGACGGGACAGGGGTTTCACCCCTCCACTTT | CASSLDGTGVSPLHF
TRBJ2-7 | TRBD2 | TRBV7-2 | NA | TGTGCCAGCAGCTTAGTTGGCGGGGGGACCTACGAGCAGTACTTC | CASSLVGGGTYEQYF
TRBJ2-7 | NA | TRBV13 | NA | TGTGCCAGCAGCTTAGGGGGGAGCACCTACGAGCAGTACTTC | CASSLGGSTYEQYF
TRBJ1-2 | TRBD1 | TRBV2 | NA | TGTGCCAGCAGTCTTAGGACAGGGAACACCGATATCACCTTC | CASSLRTGNTDITF
TRBJ2-3 | TRBD2 | TRBV24-1 | NA | TGTGCCACCAGTGACTCGACTAGCGGGAGAGTCGCAGATACGCAGTATTTT | CATSDSTSGRVADTQYF
TRBJ2-5 | NA | TRBV7-2 | NA | TGTGCCAGCAGCTTAGCGCGGCAGATGGAGACCCAGTACTTC | CASSLARQMETQYF
TRBJ1-2 | NA | TRBV7-2 | NA | TGTGCCAGCAGCGCCCAGGCGGGGGCTCCCTATGGCTACACCTTC | CASSAQAGAPYGYTF
TRBJ1-2 | NA | TRBV4-3 | NA | TGCGCCAGCAGCCAAGATGGGGGAACAGGGAGCACCTTC | CASSQDGGTGSTF
TRBJ2-5 | NA | TRBV6-5 | NA | TGTGCCAGCAGGCCCACCGGAGGGCAAGAGACCCAGTACTTC | CASRPTGGQETQYF
TRBJ2-1 | TRBD2 | TRBV28 | NA | TGTGCCAGCAGTACCCTGGGGCTAGCGGTATACAATGAGCAGTTCTTC | CASSTLGLAVYNEQFF
TRBJ2-4 | NA | TRBV3-1/TRBV3-2 | NA | TGTGCCAGCAGCCAAGACCAGGGGCACATTCAGTACTTC | CASSQDQGHIQYF
TRBJ2-3 | NA | TRBV6-2/TRBV6-3 | few | TGTGCCAGCAGTTATAAGGGTGGACAGTCCACAGATACGCAGTATTTT | CASSYKGGQSTDTQYF
TRBJ1-6 | TRBD1 | TRBV27 | NA | TGTGCCAGCAGTTCGGGACAGAATTCACCCCTCCACTTT | CASSSGQNSPLHF
TRBJ2-7 | TRBD1 | TRBV28 | NA | TGTGCCAGCTTAGAAACGGGACAGGGATACGAGCAGTACTTC | CASLETGQGYEQYF
TRBJ2-5 | NA | TRBV5-4 | NA | TGTGCCAGCAGCTTGGTTCGGGGCCAAGAGACCCAGTACTTC | CASSLVRGQETQYF
TRBJ2-3 | NA | TRBV29-1 | NA | TGCAGCGTCCCCTCCAGCACAGATACGCAGTATTTT | CSVPSSTDTQYF
TRBJ2-1 | NA | TRBV5-1 | once | TGCGCCAGCAGCAGTGACTCGAACTCCTACAATGAGCAGTTCTTC | CASSSDSNSYNEQFF
TRBJ2-2 | NA | TRBV9 | NA | TGTGCCAGCAGCGCCTCCCGGGGGACCGGGGAGCTGTTTTTT | CASSASRGTGELFF
TRBJ1-5 | NA | TRBV30 | NA | TGTGCCTGGAGTATACAGCCGAATCAGCCCCAGCATTTT | CAWSIQPNQPQHF
TRBJ2-1 | TRBD2 | TRBV18 | NA | TGTGCCAGCTCACCAGGCGGACTAGCGGGAGGTCTAGGGAATGAGCAGTTCTTC | CASSPGGLAGGLGNEQFF
TRBJ1-1 | NA | TRBV5-4 | NA | TGTGCCAGCAGCCTGGACAGCACTGAAGCTTTCTTT | CASSLDSTEAFF
TRBJ2-7 | TRBD2 | TRBV6-2/TRBV6-3 | NA | TGTGCCAGCAGTTACGGGGCGGGAGAACGCTACGAGCAGTACTTC | CASSYGAGERYEQYF
TRBJ2-1 | TRBD2 | TRBV28 | NA | TGTGCCAGCAGAAAGAGCGGGACTGGAGAGCAGTTCTTC | CASRKSGTGEQFF
TRBJ2-7 | TRBD2 | TRBV5-4 | NA | TGTGCCAGCAGCCCGGATGGGACTAGCGGGAGGGAGCAGTACTTC | CASSPDGTSGREQYF